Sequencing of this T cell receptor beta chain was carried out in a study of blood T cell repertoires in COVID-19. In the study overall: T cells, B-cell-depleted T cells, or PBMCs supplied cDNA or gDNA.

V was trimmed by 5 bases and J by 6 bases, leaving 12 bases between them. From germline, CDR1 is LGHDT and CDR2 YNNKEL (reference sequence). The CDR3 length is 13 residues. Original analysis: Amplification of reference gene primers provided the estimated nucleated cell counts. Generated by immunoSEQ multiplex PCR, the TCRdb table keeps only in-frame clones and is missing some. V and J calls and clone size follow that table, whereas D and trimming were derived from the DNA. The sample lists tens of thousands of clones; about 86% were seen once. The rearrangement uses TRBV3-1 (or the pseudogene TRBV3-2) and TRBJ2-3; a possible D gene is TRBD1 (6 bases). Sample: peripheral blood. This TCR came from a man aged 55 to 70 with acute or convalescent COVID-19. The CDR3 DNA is TGTGCCAGCAGCGGACAGCGGCTGGATACGCAGTATTTT. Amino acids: CASSGQRLDTQYF.